A single sample is the source of the 24 T cell receptor beta chains below, sequenced in a study of breast tumors, draining lymph nodes, adjacent tissues. TCRdb recomputed calls from the multiplex PCR reads with MiXCR, one row per CDR3 protein. The top ten clones hold roughly 2.8% of a sample with about 150,000 distinct CDR3 sequences, about a fifth of them seen once. Breast cancer patients provided tissue from their axillary draining lymph nodes. Sample: axillary lymph node tissue. The receptors come from a female donor with breast cancer. Some clones in this sample may be carry-over from other donors' samples.

There are many counts of this clonotype. The gene calls are TRBV30 and TRBJ1-6; D is ambiguous. CDR3 length: 11 amino acids. V lost 0 bases and J lost 8, with 2 bases in between. Germline V CDR1 and CDR2: GTSNPN, SVGIG (reference sequence). The CDR3: CAWSVDSPLHF. CDR3 sequence (DNA): TGTGCCTGGAGTGTGGATTCACCCCTCCACTTT.

This clonotype was seen ten or more times. The chain joins TRBV5-1 to TRBJ2-5; possible D gene TRBD1, 6 bases. Germline CDR1 SGHRS, CDR2 YFSETQ. The CDR3 loop spans 15 amino acids. Trimming took off 4 bases at V and 0 bases at J, with 13 bases between the two ends. CDR3 sequence (DNA): TGCGCCAGCAGCGCCGGGACATCGTACCAAGAGACCCAGTACTTC. Translated, it gives CASSAGTSYQETQYF.

Points on this clonotype: This may be a read error: a much more frequent sequence differs by one nucleotide. CDR3 nucleotides: TGTGCCAGCGGTTCGACAGGGGGCGGAGGCTACACCTTC. Translation gives CASGSTGGGGYTF. The chain recombines TRBV12-3 or TRBV12-4 with TRBJ1-2, with 10 positions matching TRBD1. The ends lost 8 bases at V and 8 bases at J; junction bases unmatched: 8. This CDR3 is 13 amino acids long.

The count of this clonotype is one. A much bigger clone sits one base away, suggesting this may be a read error. The chain carries TRBV30 and TRBJ2-2, with a tentative D call TRBD1 (5 bases). Germline V gene lookup returns CDR1 GTSNPN and CDR2 SVGIG (reference sequence). The CDR3 totals 15 residues. Between the trimmed V and J ends, which lost 0 bases and 6 bases, there was a span of 14 bases. CDR3 in amino acids: CAWSVAGLEAGELFF. DNA of the CDR3: TGTGCCTGGAGTGTAGCAGGGCTAGAGGCCGGGGAGCTGTTTTTT.

This clonotype was counted ten times or more. CDR3 protein: CASVGTAGETQYF. The DNA of the CDR3 is TGTGCCAGCGTCGGGACGGCCGGGGAGACCCAGTACTTC. The chain carries TRBV3-1 and TRBJ2-5; D is perhaps TRBD1 or TRBD2 (5 bases each). The CDR3 sequence is 13 residues long. Trimming stripped 8 bases from V and 5 bases from J, with 15 bases between. Germline-derived CDR1 and CDR2 are LGHDT and YNNKEL (reference sequence).

Details on this clonotype: A much larger clone differs from this one at a single base, so this may be a read error. The DNA is omitted, as the CDR3 cannot be located on it reliably, and the CDR3 follows TCRdb's listing. V usage is TRBV20-1 and J usage is TRBJ2-2; TRBD2 is the table's D call, not checked against the DNA. Germline values: CDR1 DFQATT, CDR2 SNEGSKA (reference sequence). The CDR3 is 16 amino acids long, termini counted. The CDR3 here is CSARVASGSPTGELSF.

This clonotype was seen ten or more times. CDR3: CASSASLTDTQYF. CDR3 nucleotide sequence: TGTGCCAGCAGCGCTAGCCTCACAGATACGCAGTATTTT. The rearrangement joins TRBV9 to TRBJ2-3, with D tentatively TRBD2 (5 bases). CDR1 SGDLS and CDR2 YYNGEE come from the germline V gene. The CDR3 extends over 13 amino acids. V dropped 3 bases and J dropped 2 bases, with 7 bases sitting between them.

There are many counts of this clonotype. J is TRBJ2-5 and V is TRBV12-3 or TRBV12-4, with D uncertain. V shed 2 bases and J shed 1 base, with 8 bases lying between them. CDR3 length: 14 amino acids. The CDR3 sequence is CASSLRAVQETQYF. The CDR3 DNA is TGTGCCAGCAGTTTAAGGGCGGTCCAAGAGACCCAGTACTTC.

This clonotype was counted once. Since a much larger clone is just one base distant, this may be a read error. The chain uses TRBV5-6 and TRBJ2-5; possibly TRBD1 for D (5 bases). CDR1 and CDR2 (germline): SGHDT, YYEEEE. There are 14 residues in the CDR3. CDR3 in DNA: TGTGCCAGCGGCTTGGATCAGGGTACCGGGACCCAGTACTTC. Protein: CASGLDQGTGTQYF.

A remark on this clonotype: This is likely a read error, given that the CDR3 carries no conserved phenylalanine or tryptophan at its end. The V call is TRBV28, the J call TRBJ2-7, with D unresolved. This CDR3 comprises 11 residues. Trimming shortened V by 6 bases and J by 4 bases, and 7 bases separated the two germline ends. The germline gives CDR1 MDHEN, CDR2 SYDVKM. In DNA form, the CDR3 reads TGTGCCAGCAGAAGTTCGTACGAGCAGTACCTC. Residues: CASRSSYEQYL.

This clonotype was seen repeatedly, ten times or more. V and J are TRBV7-2 and TRBJ2-1; 8 nucleotides align to TRBD2. Losses at the gene ends were 5 bases for V and 8 bases for J; bases not matched to a gene: 2. Germline V gene lookup returns CDR1 SGHTA and CDR2 FQGNSA. The length of the CDR3 is 12 residues. The CDR3 DNA is TGTGCCAGCAGCGGGACTAGTTATGAGCAGTTCTTC. Translation: CASSGTSYEQFF.

This clonotype was counted once. The chain joins TRBV6-5 to TRBJ2-1; TRBD1 or TRBD2 may be the D gene (5 bases each). V was pared by 6 bases and J by 13 bases, with 19 bases between. CDR3 size: 13 residues. The germline CDR1 and CDR2 sequences are MNHEY and SVGAGI. CDR3 region: CASSRRDQRTQFF. The CDR3 nucleotides read TGTGCCAGCAGCCGACGGGACCAGCGGACACAGTTCTTC.

The V and J genes are TRBV30 and TRBJ2-1; 7 bases line up with TRBD2. Germline CDR1 reads GTSNPN; CDR2 reads SVGIG (reference sequence). CDR3 length equals 17 residues. Trimming at V came to 0 bases and at J to 4 bases, leaving 12 bases not matched to a gene. CDR3 nucleotides: TGTGCCTGGAGTGTATATGGGACTAAGGAGGTTTACAATGAGCAGTTCTTC. Protein sequence: CAWSVYGTKEVYNEQFF. The variable domain in full, with the rest retrieved from reference TRBV30 and TRBJ2-1, is SQTIHQWPATLVQPVGSPLSLECTVEGTSNPNLYWYRQAAGRGLQLLFYSVGIGQISSEVPQNLSASRPQDRQFILSSKKLLLSDSGFYLCAWSVYGTKEVYNEQFFGPGTRLTVL.

This clonotype appeared many times. The chain couples TRBV6-5 to TRBJ2-1; TRBD2 agrees at 13 bases. Trimming removed 2 bases from V and 7 bases from J; junction bases left unmatched: 5. This CDR3 has 16 amino acids. Germline V gene lookup returns CDR1 MNHEY and CDR2 SVGAGI. CDR3 in amino acids: CASSYRGLAGDNEQFF. CDR3 in DNA: TGTGCCAGCAGTTACCGCGGACTAGCGGGAGATAATGAGCAGTTCTTC.

This clonotype was counted at least ten times. The V gene is TRBV11-3, the J gene TRBJ2-3; 8 nucleotides agree with TRBD2. Germline V gene lookup returns CDR1 SGHNT and CDR2 YENEEA. V lost 1 base, J lost 10 bases, and 7 bases stayed unmatched. The CDR3 spans 14 residues. In nucleotides, the CDR3 is TGTGCCAGCAGCTTAGGCCCGCGGGAGGCGGCGCAGTATTTT. Its translation is CASSLGPREAAQYF.

The table lists this clonotype with many counts. The rearrangement uses TRBV2 and TRBJ2-2; 7 nucleotides match TRBD1. CDR1 and CDR2 (germline): SNHLY, FYNNEI. J was trimmed by 3 bases and V by 1 base; bases with no gene match: 8. The CDR3 loop spans 17 amino acids. The CDR3 region has the DNA TGTGCCAGCAGTGAAGATGAGAAGGGGACAGACACCGGGGAGCTGTTTTTT. Protein sequence: CASSEDEKGTDTGELFF. The whole variable domain, filled in from reference TRBV2 and TRBJ2-2, reads EPEVTQTPSHQVTQMGQEVILRCVPISNHLYFYWYRQILGQKVEFLVSFYNNEISEKSEIFDDQFSVERPDGSNFTLKIRSTKLEDSAMYFCASSEDEKGTDTGELFFGEGSRLTVL.

Points on this clonotype: A much larger clonotype is one base distant, so this may be a read error. This chain links TRBV30 with TRBJ2-7; TRBD1 aligns across 9 bases. Germline assignment: CDR1 GTSNPN and CDR2 SVGIG (reference sequence). The CDR3 totals 15 residues. CDR3: CAWGVRSTGGGEQYF. CDR3 coding DNA: TGTGCCTGGGGTGTACGGTCGACAGGGGGGGGCGAGCAGTACTTC.

This clonotype has at least ten counts. This chain uses TRBV6-6 with TRBJ2-1; 9 positions match TRBD1. V dropped 6 bases and J dropped 4; count of bases not matched to a gene: 7. Germline V lookup: CDR1 MNHNY, CDR2 SVGAGI (reference sequence). There are 15 residues in the CDR3. The CDR3, as DNA: TGTGCCAGCAGACCTACAGGGGGCTTGTACAATGAGCAGTTCTTC. Its translation is CASRPTGGLYNEQFF.

This clonotype occurred many times. The rearrangement joins TRBV10-3 to TRBJ1-3; 7 nucleotides agree with TRBD1. This CDR3 region has 13 residues. With 8 bases clipped from V and 3 bases from J, the junction kept 4 bases outside the gene matches. Germline values: CDR1 ENHRY, CDR2 SYGVKD. CDR3 DNA sequence: TGTGCCATCCGACAGGGTGATGGAAACACCATATATTTT. Protein product: CAIRQGDGNTIYF.

In the case of this clonotype: Since no conserved phenylalanine or tryptophan closes the CDR3, a read error is the likely cause. The rearrangement uses TRBV7-2 and TRBJ2-3; D not certain. This CDR3 comprises 14 residues. Germline CDR1 reads SGHTA; CDR2 reads FQGNSA. The CDR3 DNA reads as TGTGGCAGCAGCCTAACACCTAGCACAGATACGCAGTATTCT. As protein: CGSSLTPSTDTQYS.

This clonotype was observed at least ten times. The rearrangement uses TRBV14 and TRBJ2-7; possible D gene TRBD1, 6 bases. The germline V and J ends were trimmed by 1 base and 9 bases, with 16 bases remaining between them. Germline assignment: CDR1 SGHDN and CDR2 FVKESK. The CDR3 sequence is 14 residues long. Here the CDR3 DNA reads TGTGCCAGCAGCCAAGTTTGGGGGCAGGGTGCGCAGTACTTC. Its protein product is CASSQVWGQGAQYF.

This rearrangement joins TRBV4-1 to TRBJ2-7, with 7 nucleotides matching TRBD1. This CDR3 contains 15 residues. The V segment lost 0 bases and the J segment 1 base; nucleotides outside the gene matches: 3. Germline CDR1 and CDR2: MGHRA and YSYEKL. CDR3 DNA sequence: TGCGCCAGCAGCCAAGAGCCGGGACAGTCCTACGAGCAGTACTTC. It codes for CASSQEPGQSYEQYF.

J is TRBJ2-3 and V is TRBV28; 11 bases map to TRBD2. Unmatched junction bases numbered 9, after V lost 8 bases and J lost 11 bases. This CDR3 spans 13 amino acids. Germline-derived CDR1 and CDR2 are MDHEN and SYDVKM. The DNA of the CDR3 is TGTGCCAGCGCTAGCGGGAGGATATACAGGCAGTATTTT. Translated, it gives CASASGRIYRQYF.

This clonotype has a count of ten or more. The V call is TRBV5-1, the J call TRBJ1-2; 9 bases fit TRBD1. V lost 7 bases to trimming and J lost 4 bases; unmatched junction nucleotides: 14. Germline CDR1 is SGHRS and CDR2 is YFSETQ. The CDR3 contains 16 residues. The CDR3 here is CASRPGRDREFYGYTF. The CDR3 DNA sequence: TGCGCCAGCCGCCCCGGGCGGGACAGGGAATTCTATGGCTACACCTTC. The full variable domain, completed using reference TRBV5-1 and TRBJ1-2, is KAGVTQTPRYLIKTRGQQVTLSCSPISGHRSVSWYQQTPGQGLQFLFEYFSETQRNKGNFPGRFSGRQFSNSRSEMNVSTLELGDSALYLCASRPGRDREFYGYTFGSGTRLTVV.